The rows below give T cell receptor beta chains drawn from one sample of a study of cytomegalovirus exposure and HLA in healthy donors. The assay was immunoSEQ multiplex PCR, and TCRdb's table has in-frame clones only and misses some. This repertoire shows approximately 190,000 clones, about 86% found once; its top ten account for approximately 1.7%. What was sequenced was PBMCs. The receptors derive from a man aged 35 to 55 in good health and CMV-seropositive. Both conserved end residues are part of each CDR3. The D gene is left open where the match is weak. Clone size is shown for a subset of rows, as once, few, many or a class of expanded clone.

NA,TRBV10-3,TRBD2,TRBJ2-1,TGTGCCACCGGCGGGAGGGGGCCCTCCTACAATGAGCAGTTCTTC,CATGGRGPSYNEQFF
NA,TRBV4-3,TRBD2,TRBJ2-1,TGCGCCAGCAGCCAACCACCTTACGGACTAGCGGGACCCCTGGTCGATGAGCAGTTCTTC,CASSQPPYGLAGPLVDEQFF
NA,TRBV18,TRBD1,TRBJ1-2,TGTGCCAGCTCACCACCGGGACAGGGGTTCTCCTATGGCTACACCTTC,CASSPPGQGFSYGYTF
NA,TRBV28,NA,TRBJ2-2,TGTGCCAGCAGTTCCCCCACCCCAGCCGGGGAGCTGTTTTTT,CASSSPTPAGELFF
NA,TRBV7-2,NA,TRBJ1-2,TGTGCCAGCGCTGGGGGGTTGGGCTACACCTTC,CASAGGLGYTF
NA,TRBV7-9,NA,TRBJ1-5,TGTGCCAGCAGCTTACCGGGTAAAGATCAGCCCCAGCATTTT,CASSLPGKDQPQHF
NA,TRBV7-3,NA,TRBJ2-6,TGTGCCAGCAGCTCCCCTATTGGGGCCAACGTCCTGACTTTC,CASSSPIGANVLTF
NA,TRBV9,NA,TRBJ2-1,TGTGCCAGCAGCGTAGGAGGCTCGACCTACAATGAGCAGTTCTTC,CASSVGGSTYNEQFF
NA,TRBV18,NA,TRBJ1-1,TGTGCCAGCTCCCACGGGGAGAACACTGAAGCTTTCTTT,CASSHGENTEAFF
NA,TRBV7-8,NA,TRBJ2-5,TGTGCCAGCAGCTTAGGGGGACTTACGGGTCCAGAGACCCAGTACTTC,CASSLGGLTGPETQYF
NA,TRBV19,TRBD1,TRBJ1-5,TGTGCCAGTAGCGGCACAGGGGGCGCTTTCAATCAGCCCCAGCATTTT,CASSGTGGAFNQPQHF
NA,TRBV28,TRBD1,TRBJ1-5,TGTGCCAGCAGGGCAGGGGGTTATAGCAATCAGCCCCAGCATTTT,CASRAGGYSNQPQHF
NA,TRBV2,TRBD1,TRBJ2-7,TGTGCCAGCAAGACAGGGGCCCACGAGCAGTACTTC,CASKTGAHEQYF
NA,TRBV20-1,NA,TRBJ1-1,TGCAGGCCGCGCGGGAATGATGAAGCTTTCTTT,CRPRGNDEAFF
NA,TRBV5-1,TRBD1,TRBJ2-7,TGCGCCAGCAGCCACGGACAGGGGCAGTACTTC,CASSHGQGQYF
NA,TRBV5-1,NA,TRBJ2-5,TGCGCCAGCAGCTTGGTCCAGGGTGAAGAGACCCAGTACTTC,CASSLVQGEETQYF
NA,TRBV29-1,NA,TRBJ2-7,TGCAGCGTTGGACAGCTTCCCTACGAGCAGTACTTC,CSVGQLPYEQYF
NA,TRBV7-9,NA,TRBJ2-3,TGTGCCAGCAGCTACTTGACAGGAACTAGCACAGATACGCAGTATTTT,CASSYLTGTSTDTQYF
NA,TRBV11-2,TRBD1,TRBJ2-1,TGTGCCAGCAGCTTTGGACAGGGGTACAATGAGCAGTTCTTC,CASSFGQGYNEQFF
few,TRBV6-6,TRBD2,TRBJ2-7,TGTGCCAGCAGCCCGCTGGGAGGGCTCTCCTACGAGCAGTACTTC,CASSPLGGLSYEQYF
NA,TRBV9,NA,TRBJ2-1,TGTGCCAGCAGCACGAGCAATGAGCAGTTCTTC,CASSTSNEQFF
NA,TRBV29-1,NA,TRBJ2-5,TGCAGCGTTTCGACCCCAGGGGAGACCCAGTACTTC,CSVSTPGETQYF
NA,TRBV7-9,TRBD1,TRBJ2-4,TGTGCCAGCAGCTCGGACAGGGGCCAAAACAGTCAGTACTTC,CASSSDRGQNSQYF
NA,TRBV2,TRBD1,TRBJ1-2,TGTGCCAGCGATATACAGGGGAACTATGGCTACACCTTC,CASDIQGNYGYTF
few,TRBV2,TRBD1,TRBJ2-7,TGTGCCAGCAGATTGGACAGGTTCTACGAGCAGTACTTC,CASRLDRFYEQYF
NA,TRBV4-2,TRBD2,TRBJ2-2,TGTGCCAGTACGACTAGCGGGGGCACCGGGGAGCTGTTTTTT,CASTTSGGTGELFF
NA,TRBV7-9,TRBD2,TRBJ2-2,TGTGCCAGCAGCCCAGGGCTAGCGGGAGGCAGTGGGGAGCTGTTTTTT,CASSPGLAGGSGELFF
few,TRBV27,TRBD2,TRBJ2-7,TGTGCCAGCAGTCCCGGGACTAACCCCTACGAGCAGTACTTC,CASSPGTNPYEQYF
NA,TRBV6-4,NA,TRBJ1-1,TGTGCCAGCAGTGTGGCAGAGGCCACTGAAGCTTTCTTT,CASSVAEATEAFF
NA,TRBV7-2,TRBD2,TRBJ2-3,TGTGCCAGCACCCAACTAGCGGCAAGCACAGATACGCAGTATTTT,CASTQLAASTDTQYF
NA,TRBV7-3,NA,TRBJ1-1,TGTGCCAGCAGCCAACAGACGAACACTGAAGCTTTCTTT,CASSQQTNTEAFF
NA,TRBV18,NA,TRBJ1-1,TGTGCCAGCTCACCACGTCGCGCGGGAATGAACACTGAAGCTTTCTTT,CASSPRRAGMNTEAFF
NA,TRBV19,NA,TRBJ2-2,TGTGCCAGTAGTAAAGACAGGCTTAACACCGGGGAGCTGTTTTTT,CASSKDRLNTGELFF